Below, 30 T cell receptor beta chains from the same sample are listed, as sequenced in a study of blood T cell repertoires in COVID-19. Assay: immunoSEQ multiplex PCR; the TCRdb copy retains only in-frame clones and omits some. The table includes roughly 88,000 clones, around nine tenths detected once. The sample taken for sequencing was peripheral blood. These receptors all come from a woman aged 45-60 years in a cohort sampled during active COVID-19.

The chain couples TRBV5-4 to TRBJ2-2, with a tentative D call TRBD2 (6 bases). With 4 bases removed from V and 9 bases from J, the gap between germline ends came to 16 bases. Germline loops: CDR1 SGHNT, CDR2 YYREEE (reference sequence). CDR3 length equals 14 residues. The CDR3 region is CASSPRGGARELFF. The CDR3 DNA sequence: TGTGCCAGCAGCCCTCGAGGAGGGGCACGGGAGCTGTTTTTT.

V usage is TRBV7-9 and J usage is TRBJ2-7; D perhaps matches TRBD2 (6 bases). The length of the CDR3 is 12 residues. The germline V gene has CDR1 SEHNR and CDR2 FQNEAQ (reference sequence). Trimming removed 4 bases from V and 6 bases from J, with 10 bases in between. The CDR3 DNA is TGTGCCAGCAGCTCACTCGGGGGCGAGCAGTACTTC. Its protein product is CASSSLGGEQYF.

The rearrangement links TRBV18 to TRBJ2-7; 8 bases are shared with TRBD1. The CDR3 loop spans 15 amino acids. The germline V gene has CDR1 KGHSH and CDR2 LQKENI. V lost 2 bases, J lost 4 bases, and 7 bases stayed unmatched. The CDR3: CASSPGAGGLYEQYF. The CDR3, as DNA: TGTGCCAGCTCACCAGGAGCAGGGGGCTTATACGAGCAGTACTTC.

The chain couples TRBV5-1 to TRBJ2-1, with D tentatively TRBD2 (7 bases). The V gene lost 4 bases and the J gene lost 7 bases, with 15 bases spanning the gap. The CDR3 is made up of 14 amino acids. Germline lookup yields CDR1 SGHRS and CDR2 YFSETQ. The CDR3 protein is CASSLGGAVNEQFF. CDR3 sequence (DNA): TGCGCCAGCAGCCTTGGGGGGGCTGTTAATGAGCAGTTCTTC.

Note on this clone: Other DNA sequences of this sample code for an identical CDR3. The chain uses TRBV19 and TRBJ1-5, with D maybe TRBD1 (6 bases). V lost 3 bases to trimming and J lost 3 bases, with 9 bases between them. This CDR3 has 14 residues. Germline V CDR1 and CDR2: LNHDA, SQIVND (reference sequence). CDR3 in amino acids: CASSINRDNQPQHF. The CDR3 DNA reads TGTGCCAGTAGTATCAACAGGGACAATCAGCCCCAGCATTTT. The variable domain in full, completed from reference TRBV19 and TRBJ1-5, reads DGGITQSPKYLFRKEGQNVTLSCEQNLNHDAMYWYRQDPGQGLRLIYYSQIVNDFQKGDIAEGYSVSREKKESFPLTVTSAQKNPTAFYLCASSINRDNQPQHFGDGTRLSIL.

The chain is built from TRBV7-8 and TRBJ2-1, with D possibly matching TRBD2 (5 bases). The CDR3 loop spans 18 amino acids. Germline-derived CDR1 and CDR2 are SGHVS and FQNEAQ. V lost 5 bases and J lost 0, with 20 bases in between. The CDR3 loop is CASSPPTGIMSSYNEQFF. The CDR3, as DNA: TGTGCCAGCAGCCCCCCTACCGGGATTATGAGCTCCTACAATGAGCAGTTCTTC. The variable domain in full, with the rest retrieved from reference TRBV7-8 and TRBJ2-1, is GAGVSQSPRYKVAKRGQDVALRCDPISGHVSLFWYQQALGQGPEFLTYFQNEAQLDKSGLPSDRFFAERPEGSVSTLKIQRTQQEDSAVYLCASSPPTGIMSSYNEQFFGPGTRLTVL.

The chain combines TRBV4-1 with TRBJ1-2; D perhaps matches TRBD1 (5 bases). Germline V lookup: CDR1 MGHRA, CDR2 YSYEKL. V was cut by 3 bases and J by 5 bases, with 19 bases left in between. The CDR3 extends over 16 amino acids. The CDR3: CASSQDRAGSFYGYTF. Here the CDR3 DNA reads TGCGCCAGCAGCCAGGATCGGGCAGGGTCCTTTTATGGCTACACCTTC.

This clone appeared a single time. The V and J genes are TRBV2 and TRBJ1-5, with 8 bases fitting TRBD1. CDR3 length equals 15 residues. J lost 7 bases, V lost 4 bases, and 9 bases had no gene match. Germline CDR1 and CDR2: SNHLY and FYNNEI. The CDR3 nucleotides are TGTGCCAGCAGTGTAGACAGGGGCCAGGGACAGCCCCAGCATTTT. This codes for CASSVDRGQGQPQHF.

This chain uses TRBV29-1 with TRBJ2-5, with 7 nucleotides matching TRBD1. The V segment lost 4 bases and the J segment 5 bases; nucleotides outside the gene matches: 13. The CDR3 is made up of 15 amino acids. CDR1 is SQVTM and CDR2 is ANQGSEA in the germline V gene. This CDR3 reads CSVVPVGGFGETQYF. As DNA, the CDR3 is TGCAGCGTTGTGCCCGTAGGGGGCTTCGGGGAGACCCAGTACTTC.

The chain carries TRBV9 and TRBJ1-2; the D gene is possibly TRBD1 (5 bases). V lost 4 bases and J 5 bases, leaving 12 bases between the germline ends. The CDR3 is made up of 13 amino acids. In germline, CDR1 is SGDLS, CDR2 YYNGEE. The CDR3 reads CASSRRTLYGYTF. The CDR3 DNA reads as TGTGCCAGCAGCCGACGGACACTATATGGCTACACCTTC.

The CDR3 DNA follows: TGTGCCAGCAGCCAAGGGGACAGGGGGCTTGGGACCCAGTACTTC. It translates to CASSQGDRGLGTQYF. This chain links TRBV3-1 (or the pseudogene TRBV3-2) with TRBJ2-5; 12 bases match TRBD1. The CDR3 is made up of 15 amino acids. The V and J ends lost 1 base and 7 bases, in that order; junction bases with no gene match: 4. Germline loops: CDR1 LGHDT, CDR2 YNNKEL (reference sequence).

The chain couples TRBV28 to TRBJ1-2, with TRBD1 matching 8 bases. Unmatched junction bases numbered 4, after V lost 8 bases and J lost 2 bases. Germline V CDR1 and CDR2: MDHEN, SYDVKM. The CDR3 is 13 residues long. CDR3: CASWTGTNYGYTF. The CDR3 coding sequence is TGTGCCAGCTGGACAGGGACGAACTATGGCTACACCTTC.

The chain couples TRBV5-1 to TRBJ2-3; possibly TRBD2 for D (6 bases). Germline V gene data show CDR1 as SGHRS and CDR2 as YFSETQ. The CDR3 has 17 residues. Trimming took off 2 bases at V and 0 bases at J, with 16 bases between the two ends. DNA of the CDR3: TGCGCCAGCAGCTTAAGGCGGGGCAGATCTAGCACAGATACGCAGTATTTT. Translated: CASSLRRGRSSTDTQYF.

This CDR3 reads CASSPTQQAYEQYF. CDR3 bases: TGCGCCAGCAGCCCAACCCAACAGGCCTACGAGCAGTACTTC. The chain combines TRBV5-1 with TRBJ2-7, with a weak D call TRBD1 (5 bases). The germline V gene has CDR1 SGHRS and CDR2 YFSETQ. The CDR3 has 14 residues. The V gene lost 4 bases and the J gene lost 2 bases, with 13 bases spanning the gap.

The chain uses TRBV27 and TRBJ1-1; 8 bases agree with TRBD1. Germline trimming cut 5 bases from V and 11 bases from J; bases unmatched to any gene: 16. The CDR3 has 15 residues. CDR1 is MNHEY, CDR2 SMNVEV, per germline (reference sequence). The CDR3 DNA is TGTGCCAGCAGTCCATCGACAGGGGTACGGAGTATGGCTTTCTTT. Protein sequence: CASSPSTGVRSMAFF.

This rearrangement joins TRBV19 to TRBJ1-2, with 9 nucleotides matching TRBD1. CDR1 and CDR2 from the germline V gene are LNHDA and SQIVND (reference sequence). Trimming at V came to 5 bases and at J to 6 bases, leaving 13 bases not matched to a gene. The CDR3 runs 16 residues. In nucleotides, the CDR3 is TGTGCCAGTAGTGGAAGAGGGACAGGGTTTATACATGGCTACACCTTC. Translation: CASSGRGTGFIHGYTF.

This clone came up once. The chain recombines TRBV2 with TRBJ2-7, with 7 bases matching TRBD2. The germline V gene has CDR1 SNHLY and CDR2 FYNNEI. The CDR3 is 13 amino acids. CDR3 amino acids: CASSEAGGVAVKV. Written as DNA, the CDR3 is TGTGCCAGCAGTGAAGCGGGGGGGGTAGCGGTGAAGGTC.

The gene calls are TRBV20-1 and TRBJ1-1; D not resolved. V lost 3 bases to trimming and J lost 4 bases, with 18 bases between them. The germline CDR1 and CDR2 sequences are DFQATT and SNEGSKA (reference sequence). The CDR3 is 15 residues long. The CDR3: CSASPPGGGSTEAFF. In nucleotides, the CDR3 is TGCAGTGCTAGTCCCCCCGGAGGAGGTAGCACTGAAGCTTTCTTT.

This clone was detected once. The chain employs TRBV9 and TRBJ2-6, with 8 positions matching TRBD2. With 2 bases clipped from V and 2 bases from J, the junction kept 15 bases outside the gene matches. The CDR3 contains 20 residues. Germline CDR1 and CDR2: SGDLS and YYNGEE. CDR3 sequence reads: CASSVPLVSGRGAGANVLTF. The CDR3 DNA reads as TGTGCCAGCAGCGTCCCCCTTGTCAGCGGGAGAGGTGCTGGGGCCAACGTCCTGACTTTC.

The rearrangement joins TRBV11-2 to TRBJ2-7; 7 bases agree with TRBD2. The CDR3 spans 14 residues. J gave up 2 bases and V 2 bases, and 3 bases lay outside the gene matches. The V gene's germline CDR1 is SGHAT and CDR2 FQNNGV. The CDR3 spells CASSLSGIAYEQYF. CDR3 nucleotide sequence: TGTGCCAGCAGCTTAAGCGGGATCGCCTACGAGCAGTACTTC.

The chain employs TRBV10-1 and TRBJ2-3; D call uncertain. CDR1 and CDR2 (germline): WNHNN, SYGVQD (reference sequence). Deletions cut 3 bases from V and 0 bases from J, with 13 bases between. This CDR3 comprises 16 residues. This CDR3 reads CASSEILAISTDTQYF. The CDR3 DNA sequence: TGCGCCAGCAGTGAAATTTTAGCTATTAGCACAGATACGCAGTATTTT.

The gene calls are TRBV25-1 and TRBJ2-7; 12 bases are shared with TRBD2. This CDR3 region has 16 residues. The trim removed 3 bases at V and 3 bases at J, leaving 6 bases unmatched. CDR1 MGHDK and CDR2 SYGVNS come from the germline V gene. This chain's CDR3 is CASSEATSGRFYEQYF. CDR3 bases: TGTGCCAGCAGTGAGGCGACTAGCGGGAGATTCTACGAGCAGTACTTC.

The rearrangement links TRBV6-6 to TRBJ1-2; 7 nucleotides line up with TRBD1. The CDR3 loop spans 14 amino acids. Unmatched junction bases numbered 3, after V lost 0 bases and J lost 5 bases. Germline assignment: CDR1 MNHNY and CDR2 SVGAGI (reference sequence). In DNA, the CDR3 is TGTGCCAGCAGTTACTCGATGACAGGGTATGGCTACACCTTC. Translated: CASSYSMTGYGYTF.

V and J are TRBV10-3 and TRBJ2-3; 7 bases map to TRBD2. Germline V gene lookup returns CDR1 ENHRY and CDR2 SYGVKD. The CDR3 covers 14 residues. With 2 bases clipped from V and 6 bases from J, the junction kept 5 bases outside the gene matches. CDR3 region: CAISEQDGGDTQYF. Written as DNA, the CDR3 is TGTGCCATCAGTGAGCAAGACGGGGGGGATACGCAGTATTTT.

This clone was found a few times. The chain's CDR3 is CASSLQRGQWLEQYF. The CDR3 DNA follows: TGTGCCAGCAGCTTGCAAAGGGGGCAATGGCTCGAGCAGTACTTC. The chain couples TRBV5-6 to TRBJ2-7, with 7 bases fitting TRBD1. The CDR3 sequence is 15 residues long. Germline CDR1 SGHDT, CDR2 YYEEEE. Unmatched junction bases numbered 10, after V lost 1 base and J lost 6 bases.

DNA of the CDR3: TGTGCCAGCAGCTTATACAGCCCGGGGGGTTCACCCCTCCACTTT. Protein product: CASSLYSPGGSPLHF. V gene TRBV13 combines with J gene TRBJ1-6, with D possibly being TRBD1 (5 bases). The CDR3 extends over 15 amino acids. Germline assignment: CDR1 PRHDT and CDR2 FYEKMQ (reference sequence). V lost 2 bases and J lost 9, with 14 bases in between.

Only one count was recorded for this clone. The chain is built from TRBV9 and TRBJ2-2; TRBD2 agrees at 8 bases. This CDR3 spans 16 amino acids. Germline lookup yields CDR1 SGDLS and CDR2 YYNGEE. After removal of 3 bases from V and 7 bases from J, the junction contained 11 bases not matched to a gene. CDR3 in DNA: TGTGCCAGCAGCGCAGCAGGTAGCGGGGCAGGCGGGGAGCTGTTTTTT. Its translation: CASSAAGSGAGGELFF.

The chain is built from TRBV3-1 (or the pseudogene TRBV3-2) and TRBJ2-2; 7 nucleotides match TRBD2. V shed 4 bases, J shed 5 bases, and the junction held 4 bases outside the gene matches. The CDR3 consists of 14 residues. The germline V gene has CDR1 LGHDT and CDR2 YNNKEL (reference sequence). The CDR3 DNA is TGTGCCAGCAGCCCGGGGACTAAAACCGGGGAGCTGTTTTTT. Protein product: CASSPGTKTGELFF.

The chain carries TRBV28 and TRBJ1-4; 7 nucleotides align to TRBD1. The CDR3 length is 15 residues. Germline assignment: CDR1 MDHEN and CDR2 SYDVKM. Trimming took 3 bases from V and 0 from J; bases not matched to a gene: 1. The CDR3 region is CASSFQGATNEKLFF. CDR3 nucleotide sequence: TGTGCCAGCAGTTTCCAGGGGGCAACTAATGAAAAACTGTTTTTT.

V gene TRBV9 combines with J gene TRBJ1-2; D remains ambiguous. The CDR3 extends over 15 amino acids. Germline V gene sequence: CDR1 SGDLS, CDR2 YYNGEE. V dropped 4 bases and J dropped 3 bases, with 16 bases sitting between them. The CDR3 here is CASSPLGQEDYGYTF. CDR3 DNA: TGTGCCAGCAGCCCGCTGGGCCAGGAAGACTATGGCTACACCTTC.